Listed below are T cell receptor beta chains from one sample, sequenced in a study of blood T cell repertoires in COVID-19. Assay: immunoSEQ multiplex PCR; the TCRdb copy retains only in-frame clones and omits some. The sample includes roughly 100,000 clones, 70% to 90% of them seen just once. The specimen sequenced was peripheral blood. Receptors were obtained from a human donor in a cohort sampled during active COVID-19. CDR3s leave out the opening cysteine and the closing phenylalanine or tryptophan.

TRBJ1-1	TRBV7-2	ASRPNRGQGF
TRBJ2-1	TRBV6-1	ASSESSLANYNEQF
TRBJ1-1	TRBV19	ASSPRTGGIFTEAF
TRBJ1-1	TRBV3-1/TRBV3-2	ASSPLAVGGTEAF
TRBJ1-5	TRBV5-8	ASSLVPNSNQPQH
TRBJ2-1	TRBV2	ASSPLRGNNEQF
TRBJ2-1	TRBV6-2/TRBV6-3	ASSYQSDYYNEQF
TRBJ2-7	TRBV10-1	ASSDTGSSYEQY
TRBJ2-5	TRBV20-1	SARGPETQY
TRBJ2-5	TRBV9	ASSPIPGTGAQY
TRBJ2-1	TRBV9	ASSEGQGLYNEQF
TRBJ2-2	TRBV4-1	ASSQVPTNTGELF